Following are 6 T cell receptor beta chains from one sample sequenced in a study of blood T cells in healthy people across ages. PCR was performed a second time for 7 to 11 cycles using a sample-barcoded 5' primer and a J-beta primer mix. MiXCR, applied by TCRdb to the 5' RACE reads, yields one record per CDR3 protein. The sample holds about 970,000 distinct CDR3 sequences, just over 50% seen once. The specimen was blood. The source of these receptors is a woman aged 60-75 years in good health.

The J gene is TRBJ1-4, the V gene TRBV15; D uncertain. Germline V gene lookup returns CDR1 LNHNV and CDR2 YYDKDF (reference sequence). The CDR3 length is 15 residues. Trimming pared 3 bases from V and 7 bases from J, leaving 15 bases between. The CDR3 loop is CATSRDGLGSEKLFF. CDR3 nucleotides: TGTGCCACCAGCAGGGATGGGCTGGGGAGTGAAAAACTGTTTTTT.

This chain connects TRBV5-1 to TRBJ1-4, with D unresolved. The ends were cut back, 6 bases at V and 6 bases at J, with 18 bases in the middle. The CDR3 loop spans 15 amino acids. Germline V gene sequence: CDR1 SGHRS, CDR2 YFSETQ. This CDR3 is CASTLGLPRDEKLFF. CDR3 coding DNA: TGCGCCAGCACCCTCGGACTCCCCCGGGATGAAAAACTGTTTTTT.

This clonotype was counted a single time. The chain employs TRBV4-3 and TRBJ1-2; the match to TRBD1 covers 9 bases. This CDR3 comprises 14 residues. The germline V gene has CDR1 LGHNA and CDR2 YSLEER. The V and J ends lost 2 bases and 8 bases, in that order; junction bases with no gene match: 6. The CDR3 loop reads CASSQHGQGKGYTF. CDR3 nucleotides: TGCGCCAGCAGCCAACACGGACAGGGGAAGGGCTACACCTTC.

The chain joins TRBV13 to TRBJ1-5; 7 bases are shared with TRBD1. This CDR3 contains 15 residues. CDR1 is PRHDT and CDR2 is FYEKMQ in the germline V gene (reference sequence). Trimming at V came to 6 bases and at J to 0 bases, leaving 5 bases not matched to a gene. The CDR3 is CASRLDRHSNQPQHF. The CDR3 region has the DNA TGTGCCAGCAGACTGGACAGGCATAGCAATCAGCCCCAGCATTTT.

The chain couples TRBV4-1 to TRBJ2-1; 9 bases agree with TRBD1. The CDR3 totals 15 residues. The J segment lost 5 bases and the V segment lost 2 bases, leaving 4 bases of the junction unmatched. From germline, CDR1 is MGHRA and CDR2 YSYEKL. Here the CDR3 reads CASSQTGTGNNEQFF. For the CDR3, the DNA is TGCGCCAGCAGCCAAACCGGGACAGGGAACAATGAGCAGTTCTTC.

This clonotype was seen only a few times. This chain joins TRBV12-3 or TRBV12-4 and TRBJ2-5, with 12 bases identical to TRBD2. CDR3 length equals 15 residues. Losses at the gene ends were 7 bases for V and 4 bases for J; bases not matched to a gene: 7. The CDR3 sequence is CASKRLAGATETQYF. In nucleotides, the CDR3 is TGTGCCAGCAAGCGACTAGCGGGGGCTACAGAGACCCAGTACTTC.